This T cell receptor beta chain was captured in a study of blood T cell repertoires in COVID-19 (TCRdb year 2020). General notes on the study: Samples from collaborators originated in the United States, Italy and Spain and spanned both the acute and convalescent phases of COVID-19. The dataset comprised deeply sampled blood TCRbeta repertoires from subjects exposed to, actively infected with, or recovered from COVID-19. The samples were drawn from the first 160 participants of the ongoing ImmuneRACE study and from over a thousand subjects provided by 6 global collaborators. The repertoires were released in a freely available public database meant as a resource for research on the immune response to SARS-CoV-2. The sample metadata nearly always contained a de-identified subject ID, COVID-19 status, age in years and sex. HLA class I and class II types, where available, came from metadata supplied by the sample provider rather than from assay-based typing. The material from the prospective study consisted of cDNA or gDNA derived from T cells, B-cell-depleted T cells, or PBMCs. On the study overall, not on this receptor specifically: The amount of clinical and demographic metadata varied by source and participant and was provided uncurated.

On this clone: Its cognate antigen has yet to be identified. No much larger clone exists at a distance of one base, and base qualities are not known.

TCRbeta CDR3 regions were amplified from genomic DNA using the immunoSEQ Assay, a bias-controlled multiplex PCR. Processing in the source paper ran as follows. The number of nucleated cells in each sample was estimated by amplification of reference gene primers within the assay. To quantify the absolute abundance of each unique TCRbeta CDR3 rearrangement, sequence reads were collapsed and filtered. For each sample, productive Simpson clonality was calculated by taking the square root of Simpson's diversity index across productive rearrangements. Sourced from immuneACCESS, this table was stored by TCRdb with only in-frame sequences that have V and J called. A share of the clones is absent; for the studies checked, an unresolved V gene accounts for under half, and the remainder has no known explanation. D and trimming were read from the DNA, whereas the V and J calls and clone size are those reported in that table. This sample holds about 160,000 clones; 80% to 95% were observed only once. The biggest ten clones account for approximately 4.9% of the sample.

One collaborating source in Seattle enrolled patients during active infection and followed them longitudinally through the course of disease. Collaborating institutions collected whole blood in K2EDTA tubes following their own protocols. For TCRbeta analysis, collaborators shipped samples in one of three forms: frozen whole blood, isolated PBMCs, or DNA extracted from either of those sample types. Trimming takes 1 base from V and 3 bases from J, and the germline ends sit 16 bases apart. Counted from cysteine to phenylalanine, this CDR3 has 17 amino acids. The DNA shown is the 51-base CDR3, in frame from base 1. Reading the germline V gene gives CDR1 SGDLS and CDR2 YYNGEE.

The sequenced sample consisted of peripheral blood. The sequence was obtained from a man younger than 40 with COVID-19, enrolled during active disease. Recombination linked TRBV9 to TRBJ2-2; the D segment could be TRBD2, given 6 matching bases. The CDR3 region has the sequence CASSVNRFGGDTGELFF. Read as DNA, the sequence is TGTGCCAGCAGCGTAAACCGATTCGGGGGTGACACCGGGGAGCTGTTTTTT.